The present T cell receptor (beta chain) was sequenced within a study of cytomegalovirus exposure and HLA in healthy donors (dated by TCRdb to the late 2010s). Some background on the complete study: In an earlier analysis of 587 of the donors, roughly 300 Gb of sequence data and just under 120 million unique TCR beta sequences from 150 million to 200 million T cells were reported. An early release covering 550 to 650 HLA-typed donors comprised approximately 300 gigabases of sequencing data and around 80 million unique TCR sequences. Of the roughly 400 genotyped donors, roughly 85% fell in the genetic ancestry cluster associated with self-reported Caucasian donors. The aim of the study was to test whether cataloging public T cell receptors could identify signatures of past pathogen exposure. The study profiled the T cell repertoires of under 700 subjects by immunosequencing and related them to cytomegalovirus serostatus. A separate validation cohort of some 130 different subjects was used in addition to the 666-subject first cohort. To predict cytomegalovirus infection status, the study combined high-throughput TCR immunosequencing, statistical association of individual TCRs with disease status, and machine learning. In a later analysis, previously published TCR beta repertoires from fewer than 750 donors were re-analyzed and high-resolution HLA genotyping was added so that TCR occurrence patterns could be studied. Rather than using new phenotypic data, the later analysis identified candidate immune exposures from TCR beta sequences and from how often those sequences occurred across donors. In an earlier analysis of 500 to 650 of the donors, high-throughput TCR beta sequencing was used to judge whether each TCR beta V gene segment behaved as functional or pseudogenic. Donor age, sex, ethnicity and CMV serostatus were compiled alongside the repertoire data. A later genetic analysis took genome-wide SNP genotypes for about three fifths of the roughly 670 donors and used that subset as a discovery cohort. Every repertoire in the discovery cohort had been generated on one and the same sequencing platform. Both class I and class II loci were covered by HLA typing, at four-digit resolution. Typing coverage differed by locus: A, B, C, DRB1 and DQB1 were typed in about 620-630 donors, DQA1 in about 510, DPA1 in some 600, and DPB1 in roughly 450. Roughly 5 DR-DQ haplotypes were handled as single units for association and clustering because linkage in the cohort was strong. Among some 410 genotyped donors of the cohort, an average of about 240,000 unique TCR beta nucleotide sequences were sequenced per donor, around 18% of them non-productive. The investigation overall reported the following: A group of highly shared sequence variants was considered likely to be a technical artifact of the sequencing pipeline. A later genetic analysis reported fewer N-insertions in productive TCRs among donors in an Asian-associated ancestry cluster than the 666-donor mean. According to a later analysis, parvovirus B19, influenza, CMV and Epstein-Barr virus appeared linked to several top co-occurrence clusters. Across donors, most TCR sequences were observed very rarely, whereas some public TCRs were present in many individuals. Because counts were too low, 15 or so rarely observed V segments, including chromosome 9 orphons, were excluded from the earlier analysis of under 650 of the donors. A later analysis found that TCR association rates varied across HLA loci, with DRB1 alleles showing the most associated TCRs and HLA-C alleles the fewest. According to a later analysis, most CMV-associated TCR beta chains appeared to be HLA-restricted, and the HLA associations seemed to be driven largely by CMV exposure. In an earlier analysis of several hundred of the donors, most TCR beta V segments were observed in productive rearrangements about 87% or about 30% of the time, broadly matching IMGT annotations. CMV serostatus was the only immune exposure information available for the cohort. A further reported finding was that TCR beta sequences accurately predicted the HLA-A and HLA-B alleles for most subjects in the first cohort. Some IMGT-functional V segments, including TRBV6-2 and TRBV6-3, could not be told apart with the 87-base-pair reads, so those segments were excluded. Correlated functional status among segregating V segments might be attributable to linkage disequilibrium, but an unknown experimental factor could not be ruled out. Assigning TCR associations to individual alleles was difficult when HLA alleles, especially DR and DQ, strongly co-occurred. In the study, approximately 160 TCR beta chains were listed as associated with cytomegalovirus. Because HLA typing was unavailable for some donors at each locus, only the typed subset was used in association tests. It was suggested by the authors that the approach could potentially be generalized to other disease states and immunological phenotypes. In this cohort, only TCR beta chains were sequenced, and detectable features were limited by the absence of alpha or paired-chain data. The classifier was reported to diagnose cytomegalovirus status with high specificity and sensitivity in both the original cohort and the validation cohort. In vitro tests confirmed that three of the cytomegalovirus-associated TCR beta chains recognize cytomegalovirus antigens. In a later analysis, HLA-associated TCR beta chains were found to be more clonally expanded and to have lower generation probabilities than equally common non-associated chains. Roughly uniform sequencing depth across donors was assumed in presence/absence analyses, although this assumption may not hold. In a later genetic analysis, a missense DCLRE1C variant was associated with V-gene and J-gene trimming of TCR beta chains, and the association was replicated in an independent cohort. Specific HLA alleles were associated with some 15,000 TCR beta sequences at a false discovery rate of 0.05 in a later analysis.

Comment on this clone: This clone's antigen is unknown. Per-base qualities were not stored, and no clone one base away is much larger.

Libraries were built with the immunoSEQ multiplex PCR assay. A mixture of 60 forward primers for TCR Vbeta segments and 13 reverse primers for TCR Jbeta segments was used in the multiplex PCR. Amplification of the CDR3 region of rearranged TCR beta genes was performed with a multiplex PCR assay on genomic DNA. On the Illumina HiSeq System, the amplified TCR beta libraries were sequenced as 87-base-pair reads. As for the authors' bioinformatics: A later analysis tallied 75 million to 85 million unique TCR beta chains across the 666 repertoires, and approximately 12 million of those chains were shared by two or more donors. Raw reads were error-corrected and collapsed into unique sequences by a nearest-neighbor algorithm in which closely related sequences were merged to remove PCR and sequencing errors. Alignment of CDR3 sequences to IMGT reference sequences was used to assign V, D and J gene segments. For a sequence to be retained, a match of at least six nucleotides to both a V gene segment and a J gene segment was required. Rearrangements were called productive when the CDR3 lacked stop codons and stayed in frame with V and J; all others were non-productive. Following IMGT convention, CDR3 was defined as the stretch from the second conserved V-encoded cysteine to the conserved J-encoded phenylalanine. Sequences without an unambiguous match to a single V gene segment were excluded from the earlier analysis of over 500 of the donors. In an earlier analysis of several hundred of the donors, a V segment was called functional when productive rearrangements were above 56.7%, and segregating when the standard deviation between donors exceeded 5%. A statistical classification framework was built for diagnosing cytomegalovirus status from the catalog of TCR beta chain sequences. A later analysis assigned V and J genes by comparing TCR nucleotide sequences with IMGT/GENE-DB human TR gene sequences. A later analysis assigned CDR3 sequences and most-parsimonious VDJ recombination scenarios with the TCRdist pipeline. In a later analysis, every TCR beta chain was defined by the combination of its CDR3 amino acid sequence and its V-gene family, and reads without a unique V-gene family were dropped. To address suspected cross-contamination and a sequencing artifact, a later analysis removed roughly 640 highly shared, low-generation-probability nucleotide sequences. A later analysis calculated a clonal expansion index for each public chain from normalized within-repertoire ranks of inferred template counts. Generation probabilities in a later analysis came from a VDJ recombination model fitted to out-of-frame rearrangements, and those results were checked against IGoR. A later analysis scored TCR-TCR, TCR-HLA and TCR-CMV co-occurrence with hypergeometric tests, applying a repertoire-size bias correction to TCR pairs. False discovery rates were estimated in a later analysis by permuting HLA or CMV assignments 20 times. In a later analysis, co-occurring TCRs were grouped with DBSCAN, and TCRdist sequence similarity was added when clustering was performed within HLA-allele-positive subsets. Repertoires with fewer than 30,000 or more than 120,000 public chains were left out of co-occurrence clustering, as were about five repertoires with anomalous nucleotide sharing. TCRdb mirrors the immuneACCESS table, restricted to in-frame sequences. Some clones are absent from its copies; in checked studies, under half trace to an unresolved V gene, and the reason for the others is unknown. The DNA was the basis for D and trimming; V, J and clone size are from that table. The sample data list more than 75,000 clones, and about nine tenths of these were observed just once. The ten top clones hold under 2.5% of the sample.

In total, approximately 610 healthy bone marrow donors made up the cohort. At the time of sampling, all cohort members were nominally healthy, though unrecorded immune exposures were likely present. The donor was CMV seronegative and was included in the group of a few hundred seronegative cohort members. Each donor provided a peripheral blood sample, and peripheral blood mononuclear cells were used for TCR beta sequencing. Genomic DNA was extracted from the blood cell samples with the Qiagen DNeasy Blood Extraction Kit. V has 3 bases trimmed and J has 13 bases trimmed; junction bases matching no gene number 21. Looking up the germline V gene (reference sequence) yields CDR1 SGHNT and CDR2 YYREEE. From cysteine to phenylalanine, the CDR3 is 17 amino acids long. The sequence is cut down to CDR3 DNA, 51 bases in frame from base 1.

The chain is made from TRBV5-4 and TRBJ2-1, and 8 junction bases match TRBD1. Sequenced sample: PBMCs. This clonotype was obtained from a man younger than 35 in good health and CMV-seronegative. In nucleotides, the sequence is TGTGCCAGCAGCTCCGGACAGGGATTCTCAACAAGCGGCCGTCAGTTCTTC. This sequence encodes CASSSGQGFSTSGRQFF. With all but the CDR3 taken from the reference TRBV5-4 and TRBJ2-1 genes, the full variable domain is: ETGVTQSPTHLIKTRGQQVTLRCSSQSGHNTVSWYQQALGQGPQFIFQYYREEENGRGNFPPRFSGLQFPNYSSELNVNALELDDSALYLCASSSGQGFSTSGRQFFGPGTRLTVL.